This passage covers 18 T cell receptor beta chains from one sample sequenced in a study of control samples from healthy donors and cancer patients. Assay used: immunoSEQ multiplex PCR; TCRdb lists only in-frame clones, some missing. The profile shows some 37,000 clones, approximately 90% of them singletons. Source material: blood. The receptors originated from a woman in her 50s in good health.

This chain links TRBV4-3 with TRBJ2-2, with D perhaps matching TRBD2 (6 bases). Deletions cut 1 base from V and 9 bases from J, with 18 bases between. Germline CDR1 LGHNA, CDR2 YSLEER. The CDR3 runs to 16 residues. CDR3 sequence (DNA): TGCGCCAGCAGCCAAGTGGGAGGTAGTGGAGCCCGGGAGCTGTTTTTT. Translated, it gives CASSQVGGSGARELFF.

This clone was observed a single time. The J gene is TRBJ1-6, the V gene TRBV3-1 (or the pseudogene TRBV3-2); D is unresolved. The CDR3 contains 15 residues. V lost 3 bases and J 9 bases, leaving 15 bases between the germline ends. Per germline, CDR1 LGHDT and CDR2 YNNKEL (reference sequence). The chain's CDR3 is CASSHRAGTGSPLHF. CDR3 coding DNA: TGTGCCAGCAGCCACCGGGCGGGTACCGGTTCACCCCTCCACTTT.

The rearrangement links TRBV28 to TRBJ2-5; a weak D match, TRBD2 (6 bases). Germline-derived CDR1 and CDR2 are MDHEN and SYDVKM. V lost 4 bases and J 5 bases, leaving 17 bases between the germline ends. The CDR3 spans 15 residues. DNA for the CDR3: TGTGCCAGCAGTTCCTTCGGGGGTTTGGGGGAGACCCAGTACTTC. This translates into CASSSFGGLGETQYF.

This chain links TRBV20-1 with TRBJ2-1, with 10 nucleotides matching TRBD1. V lost 3 bases, J lost 12 bases, and 14 bases stayed unmatched. Looked up from germline, CDR1 is DFQATT and CDR2 is SNEGSKA (reference sequence). CDR3 size: 15 residues. This CDR3 reads CSASESGTGVSGQFF. The DNA for the CDR3 is TGCAGTGCTAGTGAATCCGGGACAGGGGTATCAGGGCAGTTCTTC.

The chain carries TRBV3-1 (or the pseudogene TRBV3-2) and TRBJ1-1; D may be TRBD1 (6 bases). V dropped 3 bases and J dropped 3 bases, with 11 bases sitting between them. This CDR3 has 14 residues. The germline V gene has CDR1 LGHDT and CDR2 YNNKEL (reference sequence). Here the CDR3 reads CASSHWGADTEAFF. CDR3 nucleotides: TGTGCCAGCAGCCATTGGGGGGCGGACACTGAAGCTTTCTTT.

This chain joins TRBV11-3 and TRBJ1-2; the match to TRBD1 covers 7 bases. V trimming: 3 bases; J trimming: 11 bases; junction bases outside the gene matches: 9. The germline CDR1 and CDR2 sequences are SGHNT and YENEEA. The CDR3 runs to 13 residues. The CDR3 sequence: CASSLRSGQAYTF. In DNA form, the CDR3 reads TGTGCCAGCAGCTTGCGCTCCGGACAGGCATACACCTTC. Full variable domain (rest looked up from reference TRBV11-3 and TRBJ1-2): EAGVVQSPRYKIIEKKQPVAFWCNPISGHNTLYWYLQNLGQGPELLIRYENEEAVDDSQLPKDRFSAERLKGVDSTLKIQPAELGDSAVYLCASSLRSGQAYTFGSGTRLTVV.

V gene TRBV27 combines with J gene TRBJ2-2, with D perhaps matching TRBD1 (5 bases). The CDR3 contains 16 residues. Trimming pared 0 bases from V and 5 bases from J, leaving 13 bases between. Germline V gives CDR1 MNHEY, CDR2 SMNVEV (reference sequence). The CDR3 loop is CASSLSGAPRTGELFF. The CDR3, as DNA: TGTGCCAGCAGTTTATCAGGGGCCCCTCGGACCGGGGAGCTGTTTTTT.

V usage is TRBV7-2 and J usage is TRBJ2-7; weak D call: TRBD2 (6 bases). The germline CDR1 and CDR2 sequences are SGHTA and FQGNSA. This CDR3 is 14 amino acids long. V dropped 5 bases and J dropped 3 bases, with 14 bases sitting between them. The CDR3 loop reads CASSRPGSLYEQYF. The CDR3 nucleotides read TGTGCCAGCAGCCGGCCCGGGAGCCTCTACGAGCAGTACTTC.

The V and J genes are TRBV12-3 or TRBV12-4 and TRBJ2-1; 11 bases align to TRBD2. The CDR3 loop spans 13 amino acids. V lost 6 bases to trimming and J lost 10 bases; unmatched junction nucleotides: 5. The CDR3 DNA sequence: TGTGCCAGCAGGACTAGCGGGGTCGACGAGCAGTTCTTC. As protein: CASRTSGVDEQFF.

This clone was seen a few times. The chain is built from TRBV20-1 and TRBJ2-1; either TRBD1 or TRBD2 may fit D (5 bases each). Germline CDR1 reads DFQATT; CDR2 reads SNEGSKA (reference sequence). Deletions cut 3 bases from V and 4 bases from J, with 16 bases between. This CDR3 spans 15 amino acids. The CDR3: CSASGVGEKYNEQFF. CDR3 coding DNA: TGCAGTGCTAGTGGCGTGGGGGAAAAATACAATGAGCAGTTCTTC.

This chain joins TRBV6-5 and TRBJ2-7; a possible D gene is TRBD1 (5 bases). Germline CDR1 is MNHEY and CDR2 is SVGAGI. V was clipped by 2 bases and J by 6 bases, with 20 bases between them. This CDR3 comprises 16 residues. The CDR3: CASSYTVDRLGSEQYF. CDR3 coding DNA: TGTGCCAGCAGTTACACTGTCGACAGACTCGGTAGCGAGCAGTACTTC.

This chain uses TRBV2 with TRBJ1-5; no clear D. CDR3 length: 12 residues. Trimming removed 8 bases from V and 0 bases from J, with 5 bases in between. Per germline, CDR1 SNHLY and CDR2 FYNNEI. CDR3 residues: CASCYSNQPQHF. CDR3 sequence (DNA): TGTGCCAGCTGTTATAGCAATCAGCCCCAGCATTTT.

The chain's CDR3 is CASSPTSGGLAQYF. The CDR3 DNA reads as TGCGCCAGCAGCCCGACTAGCGGGGGGCTAGCCCAGTACTTC. V and J are TRBV5-1 and TRBJ2-5; the match to TRBD2 covers 13 bases. CDR1 and CDR2 from the germline V gene are SGHRS and YFSETQ. After removal of 4 bases from V and 9 bases from J, the junction contained 6 bases not matched to a gene. The CDR3 runs to 14 residues.

The genes are TRBV5-1 and TRBJ2-7; a possible D gene is TRBD1 (5 bases). This CDR3 has 15 residues. From germline, CDR1 is SGHRS and CDR2 YFSETQ. V was pared by 4 bases and J by 3 bases, with 17 bases between. CDR3 sequence (DNA): TGCGCCAGCAGCGACGGACGGACAATGGACTACGAGCAGTACTTC. This gives the protein CASSDGRTMDYEQYF.

This clone counts as large. This sample also contains other DNA sequences that code for the same CDR3. The chain employs TRBV15 and TRBJ2-5, with D tentatively TRBD1 (8 bases). Trimming took off 5 bases at V and 4 bases at J, with 17 bases between the two ends. This CDR3 is built from 15 residues. The germline CDR1 and CDR2 sequences are LNHNV and YYDKDF (reference sequence). This CDR3 is CATSGTTGGGETQYF. CDR3 bases: TGTGCCACCAGCGGAACAACAGGGGGGGGAGAGACCCAGTACTTC.

The chain has TRBV7-2 and TRBJ1-2, with unresolved D. V was shortened by 1 base and J by 8 bases, with 20 bases between the two germline ends. Germline V CDR1 and CDR2: SGHTA, FQGNSA. This CDR3 is built from 16 residues. The CDR3 coding sequence is TGTGCCAGCAGCTTAGATGGAGGCAGCGGAATTAGCGGCTACACCTTC. This translates into CASSLDGGSGISGYTF.

The count of this clone is one. J is TRBJ1-2 and V is TRBV11-2, with D unclear. Trimming shortened V by 8 bases and J by 8 bases, and 18 bases separated the two germline ends. This CDR3 region has 13 residues. Germline V lookup: CDR1 SGHAT, CDR2 FQNNGV. In DNA, the CDR3 is TGTGCCAGCCGAGGTGTAGGAACCGAGGGCTACACCTTC. Its translation is CASRGVGTEGYTF.

The chain has TRBV15 and TRBJ1-3, with D hard to call. The germline V gene has CDR1 LNHNV and CDR2 YYDKDF (reference sequence). CDR3 length: 13 residues. V gave up 1 base and J gave up 2 bases, with 3 bases separating them. The CDR3 sequence is CATSRVAGNTIYF. CDR3 DNA: TGTGCCACCAGCAGAGTCGCTGGAAACACCATATATTTT.